A single TCR beta chain is shown here with its context. Its antigen is not known. The data derive from a study of cytomegalovirus exposure and HLA in healthy donors. Looking at the study overall: Assignment to the Caucasian-associated ancestry cluster applied to approximately 80% of the approximately 400 genotyped donors. Study-wide points: The availability of immune exposure information extended only to CMV serostatus. Across HLA loci, a later analysis found differing TCR association rates, with DRB1 most and HLA-C fewest. HLA allele associations emerged for about 18,000 TCR beta sequences in a later analysis, at 0.05 false discovery rate.

The V gene's germline CDR1 is MDHEN and CDR2 SYDVKM. CDR3 length: 16 residues. Germline trimming cut 8 bases from V and 3 bases from J; bases unmatched to any gene: 11. In the PCR, 60 Vbeta and 13 Jbeta primers were used. Clones were sequenced by immunoSEQ multiplex PCR, and TCRdb holds only the in-frame ones, with some missing. The data show about 90,000 clones, about 62% seen once. The V gene is TRBV28, the J gene TRBJ1-5; 9 bases fit TRBD1. The TCR originated in a man aged 25-45 years in good health and CMV-seronegative. The sequencing sample was made of PBMCs. As DNA, the CDR3 is TGTGCCAGCCGAACCACAGGACAGGGGAACAATCAGCCCCAGCATTTT. Protein: CASRTTGQGNNQPQHF.